Listed below are T cell receptor beta chains from one sample, sequenced in a study of cytomegalovirus exposure and HLA in healthy donors. Assay used: immunoSEQ multiplex PCR; TCRdb lists only in-frame clones, some missing. The sample has some 130,000 clones; 76% are singletons. The sample consisted of PBMCs. The receptors shown here come from a man in his forties or fifties in good health and CMV-seronegative. Both conserved end residues are part of each CDR3. Fields, in order: J gene, V gene, D gene, clone size, CDR3 protein, CDR3 DNA. A D gene is named only where the DNA matches it firmly. Some rows mark clone size as missing; the rest say once, few, many or name a class of expanded clone.

J: TRBJ2-3
V: TRBV5-1
D: -
size: -
CDR3: CASSLGQQGDTQYF
DNA: TGCGCCAGCAGCTTGGGACAACAGGGAGATACGCAGTATTTT

J: TRBJ1-4
V: TRBV2
D: -
size: -
CDR3: CASNWQGKGEKLFF
DNA: TGTGCCAGCAATTGGCAGGGGAAAGGTGAAAAACTGTTTTTT

J: TRBJ1-2
V: TRBV9
D: -
size: -
CDR3: CASSSPGTQGSYGYTF
DNA: TGTGCCAGCAGCTCTCCAGGAACACAGGGAAGTTATGGCTACACCTTC

J: TRBJ2-3
V: TRBV6-1
D: -
size: -
CDR3: CASSDIRVGSTDTQYF
DNA: TGTGCCAGCAGTGATATCAGGGTGGGTAGCACAGATACGCAGTATTTT

J: TRBJ2-1
V: TRBV7-2
D: TRBD2
size: -
CDR3: CASSPRAAGKGEQFF
DNA: TGTGCCAGCAGCCCCAGAGCAGCGGGAAAAGGTGAGCAGTTCTTC

J: TRBJ2-7
V: TRBV11-3
D: -
size: -
CDR3: CASSLGTTRHF
DNA: TGTGCCAGCAGCTTAGGGACAACCCGACACTTC

J: TRBJ2-5
V: TRBV13
D: TRBD1
size: -
CDR3: CASSLGGQGLQETQYF
DNA: TGTGCCAGCAGCTTAGGGGGACAGGGGCTTCAAGAGACCCAGTACTTC

J: TRBJ2-3
V: TRBV5-6
D: -
size: -
CDR3: CASSLFLAITWDTQYF
DNA: TGTGCCAGCAGCTTGTTCCTAGCTATTACCTGGGATACGCAGTATTTT

J: TRBJ2-7
V: TRBV5-1
D: TRBD2
size: -
CDR3: CASSLGVAGSYEQYF
DNA: TGCGCCAGCAGCTTGGGGGTAGCGGGCAGCTACGAGCAGTACTTC

J: TRBJ2-1
V: TRBV10-3
D: TRBD2
size: -
CDR3: CAISGGGNEQFF
DNA: TGTGCCATCAGTGGGGGGGGCAATGAGCAGTTCTTC

J: TRBJ1-5
V: TRBV2
D: -
size: -
CDR3: CASTVDQPQHF
DNA: TGTGCCAGCACGGTGGATCAGCCCCAGCATTTT

J: TRBJ2-1
V: TRBV6-1
D: TRBD1
size: -
CDR3: CASSPRDSGNEQFF
DNA: TGTGCCAGCAGTCCCCGGGACAGTGGTAATGAGCAGTTCTTC

J: TRBJ1-2
V: TRBV6-5
D: TRBD1
size: -
CDR3: CASSQYRGSYGYTF
DNA: TGTGCCAGCAGTCAATACAGGGGATCCTATGGCTACACCTTC

J: TRBJ2-7
V: TRBV18
D: -
size: -
CDR3: CASSYRGGDEQYF
DNA: TGTGCCAGCTCATACAGGGGAGGCGACGAGCAGTACTTC

J: TRBJ2-2
V: TRBV29-1
D: TRBD2
size: -
CDR3: CSVVVGSAGDGELFF
DNA: TGCAGCGTTGTAGTCGGGTCAGCGGGGGACGGGGAGCTGTTTTTT

J: TRBJ1-1
V: TRBV29-1
D: TRBD1
size: once
CDR3: CSVEEVGTGNTEAFF
DNA: TGCAGCGTTGAAGAGGTCGGGACAGGGAACACTGAAGCTTTCTTT

J: TRBJ2-2
V: TRBV7-3
D: TRBD1
size: -
CDR3: CASSSRQGNTGELFF
DNA: TGTGCCAGCAGCTCCCGACAGGGGAACACCGGGGAGCTGTTTTTT

J: TRBJ2-1
V: TRBV7-8
D: TRBD1
size: -
CDR3: CASSATGTDNEQFF
DNA: TGTGCCAGCAGCGCTACCGGGACAGACAATGAGCAGTTCTTC

J: TRBJ2-3
V: TRBV4-1
D: -
size: -
CDR3: CASSQLVRVITQYF
DNA: TGCGCCAGCAGCCAACTCGTCAGGGTCATTACGCAGTATTTT

J: TRBJ2-2
V: TRBV27
D: -
size: -
CDR3: CASSPTGRRELFF
DNA: TGTGCCAGCAGTCCGACAGGCCGCAGGGAGCTGTTTTTT

J: TRBJ1-5
V: TRBV9
D: -
size: -
CDR3: CASSVGEGGNQPQHF
DNA: TGTGCCAGCAGCGTAGGTGAGGGGGGCAATCAGCCCCAGCATTTT

J: TRBJ2-7
V: TRBV2
D: -
size: once
CDR3: CASGGTSPYEEQYF
DNA: TGTGCCAGCGGGGGGACGAGCCCCTACGAAGAGCAGTACTTC

J: TRBJ2-1
V: TRBV7-2
D: TRBD2
size: -
CDR3: CASSLWSGRGSNEQFF
DNA: TGTGCCAGCAGCTTATGGAGCGGGAGGGGCTCGAATGAGCAGTTCTTC

J: TRBJ1-3
V: TRBV30
D: -
size: -
CDR3: CAWSQGAGNTIYF
DNA: TGTGCCTGGAGTCAAGGGGCGGGAAACACCATATATTTT

J: TRBJ2-7
V: TRBV5-4
D: TRBD2
size: few
CDR3: CASSLLAGAYEQYF
DNA: TGTGCCAGCAGCCTACTAGCGGGGGCATACGAGCAGTACTTC

J: TRBJ2-5
V: TRBV7-2
D: TRBD1
size: -
CDR3: CASSRGTGQETQYF
DNA: TGTGCCAGCAGCCGTGGGACAGGCCAAGAGACCCAGTACTTC

J: TRBJ2-1
V: TRBV9
D: TRBD1
size: -
CDR3: CASSPTDMGQGAVEQFF
DNA: TGTGCCAGCAGCCCCACTGACATGGGACAGGGGGCGGTCGAGCAGTTCTTC

J: TRBJ2-5
V: TRBV9
D: TRBD2
size: few
CDR3: CASSAGLAGGETQYF
DNA: TGTGCCAGCAGCGCGGGACTAGCGGGAGGGGAGACCCAGTACTTC

J: TRBJ2-7
V: TRBV27
D: TRBD1
size: -
CDR3: CASRPGQGTYEQYF
DNA: TGTGCCAGCAGACCCGGACAGGGCACCTACGAGCAGTACTTC

J: TRBJ1-1
V: TRBV5-1
D: TRBD1
size: -
CDR3: CASRPTGVNTEAFF
DNA: TGCGCCAGCAGACCTACAGGGGTGAACACTGAAGCTTTCTTT

J: TRBJ1-5
V: TRBV19
D: -
size: -
CDR3: CASSIGGPHQPQHF
DNA: TGTGCCAGTAGTATAGGAGGGCCTCACCAGCCCCAGCATTTT

J: TRBJ2-3
V: TRBV6-4
D: -
size: few
CDR3: CASSAGTSTDTQYF
DNA: TGTGCCAGCAGTGCCGGGACTAGCACAGATACGCAGTATTTT

J: TRBJ2-5
V: TRBV4-3
D: -
size: once
CDR3: CASSQDLQGARETQYF
DNA: TGCGCCAGCAGCCAAGATCTCCAGGGTGCCAGGGAGACCCAGTACTTC

J: TRBJ1-2
V: TRBV4-1
D: TRBD1
size: -
CDR3: CASSQQDRDYGYTF
DNA: TGCGCCAGCAGCCAACAGGACAGGGATTATGGCTACACCTTC

J: TRBJ1-1
V: TRBV6-6
D: TRBD1
size: -
CDR3: CASRPRQGRTEAFF
DNA: TGTGCCAGCAGGCCCCGACAGGGGCGCACTGAAGCTTTCTTT

J: TRBJ2-3
V: TRBV4-3
D: -
size: -
CDR3: CASSQTVLAATQYF
DNA: TGCGCCAGCAGCCAGACGGTACTAGCCGCTACGCAGTATTTT

J: TRBJ2-1
V: TRBV9
D: TRBD2
size: few
CDR3: CASSPEGLALRFF
DNA: TGTGCCAGCAGCCCCGAGGGACTAGCTTTAAGGTTCTTC

J: TRBJ2-5
V: TRBV20-1
D: -
size: once
CDR3: CSASEMKTQYF
DNA: TGCAGTGCTTCTGAGATGAAGACCCAGTACTTC

J: TRBJ2-5
V: TRBV5-1
D: TRBD1
size: -
CDR3: CASSLGQAIQETQYF
DNA: TGCGCCAGCAGCTTAGGACAGGCAATCCAAGAGACCCAGTACTTC

J: TRBJ2-1
V: TRBV28
D: TRBD1
size: few
CDR3: CASSRQGRNNEQFF
DNA: TGTGCCAGCAGTAGACAGGGGCGGAACAATGAGCAGTTCTTC

J: TRBJ2-7
V: TRBV6-5
D: -
size: -
CDR3: CASSPPGQNEQYF
DNA: TGTGCCAGCAGTCCCCCTGGACAGAACGAGCAGTACTTC

J: TRBJ2-1
V: TRBV7-2
D: TRBD2
size: -
CDR3: CASSLDVAGGREQFF
DNA: TGTGCCAGCAGCTTAGATGTAGCGGGAGGGCGTGAGCAGTTCTTC

J: TRBJ2-5
V: TRBV2
D: TRBD1
size: -
CDR3: CASSAGTARQETQYF
DNA: TGTGCCAGCAGTGCCGGGACAGCTCGCCAGGAGACCCAGTACTTC

J: TRBJ1-2
V: TRBV19
D: -
size: -
CDR3: CASSIDLGQGGYTF
DNA: TGTGCCAGTAGTATAGATCTCGGGCAGGGTGGCTACACCTTC

J: TRBJ2-7
V: TRBV7-3
D: TRBD2
size: few
CDR3: CASSLDASGIYEQYF
DNA: TGTGCCAGCAGCTTAGATGCTAGCGGGATCTACGAGCAGTACTTC

J: TRBJ1-5
V: TRBV4-1
D: -
size: few
CDR3: CASSQAGRTANQPQHF
DNA: TGCGCCAGCAGCCAAGCGGGGAGGACCGCCAATCAGCCCCAGCATTTT

J: TRBJ2-5
V: TRBV5-1
D: -
size: once
CDR3: CASSLGAGRTLETQYF
DNA: TGCGCCAGCAGCTTGGGCGCGGGCAGGACGCTGGAGACCCAGTACTTC

J: TRBJ1-4
V: TRBV7-2
D: -
size: few
CDR3: CASSFSKGVDEKLFF
DNA: TGTGCCAGCAGCTTTAGTAAAGGGGTGGATGAAAAACTGTTTTTT

J: TRBJ2-1
V: TRBV19
D: -
size: few
CDR3: CASSIDGADNEQFF
DNA: TGTGCCAGTAGTATAGATGGGGCCGACAATGAGCAGTTCTTC

J: TRBJ1-1
V: TRBV30
D: -
size: -
CDR3: CAGNEALF
DNA: TGTGCCGGTAATGAAGCTCTCTTT

J: TRBJ1-2
V: TRBV7-9
D: -
size: -
CDR3: CASSQTYGPANGYTF
DNA: TGTGCCAGCAGCCAGACCTATGGGCCAGCTAATGGCTACACCTTC

J: TRBJ2-5
V: TRBV6-5
D: -
size: few
CDR3: CASCSGGSSEETQYF
DNA: TGTGCCAGCTGTTCTGGAGGGAGTTCAGAGGAGACCCAGTACTTC

J: TRBJ1-5
V: TRBV18
D: -
size: -
CDR3: CASSQVVDEPQHF
DNA: TGTGCCAGCTCTCAGGTAGTCGACGAGCCCCAGCATTTT

J: TRBJ1-2
V: TRBV7-2
D: -
size: -
CDR3: CASTAPANYGYTF
DNA: TGTGCCAGCACCGCGCCTGCTAACTATGGCTACACCTTC

J: TRBJ2-7
V: TRBV7-2
D: TRBD1
size: -
CDR3: CASKTGTVAYEQYF
DNA: TGTGCCAGCAAGACCGGGACAGTCGCCTACGAGCAGTACTTC

J: TRBJ2-1
V: TRBV30
D: -
size: -
CDR3: CAWSIEQGAEQFF
DNA: TGTGCCTGGAGTATCGAACAGGGAGCTGAGCAGTTCTTC

J: TRBJ2-5
V: TRBV29-1
D: TRBD1
size: -
CDR3: CATGGGGETQYF
DNA: TGCGCCACAGGGGGCGGAGGGGAGACCCAGTACTTC